This TCR beta chain was observed in a study of blood T cells in healthy people across ages. Study outcomes and limitations: Naive T cell percentage and TCR beta diversity correlated strongly.

This clonotype was picked up many times. Its target is not known. Trimming left V 4 bases short and J 1 base short, with 17 bases between. The V gene's germline CDR1 is SGHVS and CDR2 FQNEAQ. The CDR3 is 16 residues long. It was with a sample-barcoded 5' primer and a J-beta primer mix that a second PCR of about 7 to 12 cycles was run. TCRdb re-called the 5' RACE reads through MiXCR, storing one row per CDR3 protein. The table has approximately 960,000 distinct CDR3 sequences, just under 30% seen once. In addition, the sample was reused for a study of T cells of mothers and their children.

This chain joins TRBV7-8 and TRBJ2-7; TRBD1 is a possible D gene (5 bases). The source is a middle-aged woman in good health. Sample: blood. DNA for the CDR3: TGTGCCAGCAGCTCATTAGGGCGACAGACTTCCTACGAGCAGTACTTC. Its protein is CASSSLGRQTSYEQYF.